The clone carrying this TCR beta chain has ten or more counts. Its antigen remains unknown. This sample was taken from a study of neurological immune-mediated disorders. Regarding the study as a whole: Phylogenetic grouping put 18 of 34 multiple sclerosis patients' repertoires into one related-CDR3 cluster, a possible signature.

It was from 2 million PBMCs stored at -80 C that the unsorted libraries were obtained. Germline CDR1 is ENHRY and CDR2 is SYGVKD. The CDR3 consists of 15 residues. V trimming: 3 bases; J trimming: 5 bases; junction bases outside the gene matches: 9. 5'RACE employing 10-nucleotide random UMIs yielded the cDNA. Each CDR3 protein gets one entry after TCRdb re-called the 5' RACE reads with MiXCR. The repertoire holds roughly 71,000 distinct CDR3 sequences, 3.9% seen once, with approximately 1.3% in the top ten. This clonotype was sampled from a man aged 25-45 years with multiple sclerosis. The sequencing input was PBMCs. V is TRBV10-3 and J is TRBJ1-1; 7 nucleotides match TRBD1. CDR3 DNA sequence: TGTGCCATCAGTGATCCCGCAGACAGGGATACTGAAGCTTTCTTT. It translates to CAISDPADRDTEAFF.